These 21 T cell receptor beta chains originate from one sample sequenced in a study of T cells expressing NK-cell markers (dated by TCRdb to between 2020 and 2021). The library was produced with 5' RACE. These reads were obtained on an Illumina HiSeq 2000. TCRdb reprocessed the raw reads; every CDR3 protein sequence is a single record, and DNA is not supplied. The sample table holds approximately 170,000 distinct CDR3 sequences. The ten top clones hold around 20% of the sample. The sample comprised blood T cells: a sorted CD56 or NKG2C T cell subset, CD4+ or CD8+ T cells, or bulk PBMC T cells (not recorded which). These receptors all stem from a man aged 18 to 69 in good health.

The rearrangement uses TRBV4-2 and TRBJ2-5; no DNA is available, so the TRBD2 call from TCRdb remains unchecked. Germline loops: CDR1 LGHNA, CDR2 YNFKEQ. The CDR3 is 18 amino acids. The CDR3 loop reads CASSQPGIGGGNQETQYF.

The CDR3 loop is CSAFSGGAYEQYF. The chain has TRBV20-1 and TRBJ2-7; TCRdb selects TRBD2, and the lack of DNA leaves this call unchecked. CDR3 size: 13 residues. The germline V gene encodes CDR1 DFQATT and CDR2 SNEGSKA (reference sequence).

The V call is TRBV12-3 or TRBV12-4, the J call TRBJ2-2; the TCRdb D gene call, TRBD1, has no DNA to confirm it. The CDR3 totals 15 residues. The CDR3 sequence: CASRTQEFDTGELFF.

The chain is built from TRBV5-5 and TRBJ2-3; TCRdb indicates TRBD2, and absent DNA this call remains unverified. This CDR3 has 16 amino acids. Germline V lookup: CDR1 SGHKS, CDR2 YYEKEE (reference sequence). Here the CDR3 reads CASLHHWREPTDTQYF.

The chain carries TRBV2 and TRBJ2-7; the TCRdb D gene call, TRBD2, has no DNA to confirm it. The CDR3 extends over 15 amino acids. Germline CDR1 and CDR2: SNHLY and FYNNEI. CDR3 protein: CASSRTSGASYEQYF.

This chain's CDR3 is CASSQVGGDEQFF. This chain uses TRBV4-1 with TRBJ2-1; there is no DNA to check the TCRdb D call of TRBD2. This CDR3 has 13 residues. Germline V gene sequence: CDR1 MGHRA, CDR2 YSYEKL.

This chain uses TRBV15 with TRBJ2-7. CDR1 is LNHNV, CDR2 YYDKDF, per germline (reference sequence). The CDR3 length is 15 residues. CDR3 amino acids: CATSSLGGHSYEQYF.

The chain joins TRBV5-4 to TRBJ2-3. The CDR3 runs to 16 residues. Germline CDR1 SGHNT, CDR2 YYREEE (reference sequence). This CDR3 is CASSSGLSASTDTQYF.

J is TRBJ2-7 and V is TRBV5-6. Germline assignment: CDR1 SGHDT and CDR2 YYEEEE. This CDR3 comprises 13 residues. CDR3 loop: CASSSGPSYEQYF.

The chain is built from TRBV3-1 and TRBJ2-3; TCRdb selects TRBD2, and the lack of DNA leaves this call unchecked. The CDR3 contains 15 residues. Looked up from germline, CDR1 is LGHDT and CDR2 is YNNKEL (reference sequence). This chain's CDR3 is CASSRLAVNTDTQYF.

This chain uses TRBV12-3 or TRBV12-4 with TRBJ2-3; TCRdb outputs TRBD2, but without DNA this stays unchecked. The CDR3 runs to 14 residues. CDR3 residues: CASIPSGVLDTQYF.

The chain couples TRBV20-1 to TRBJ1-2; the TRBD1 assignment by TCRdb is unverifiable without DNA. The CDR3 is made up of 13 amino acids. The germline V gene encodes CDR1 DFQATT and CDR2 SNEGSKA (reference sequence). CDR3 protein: CSAGRQGGYGYTF.

Here the CDR3 reads CASSKAIAGGPSYNEQFF. The V and J genes are TRBV21-1 and TRBJ2-1; TCRdb reports TRBD2, a call that lacks DNA to check it against. TRBV21-1 is annotated as a pseudogene. This CDR3 has 18 residues.

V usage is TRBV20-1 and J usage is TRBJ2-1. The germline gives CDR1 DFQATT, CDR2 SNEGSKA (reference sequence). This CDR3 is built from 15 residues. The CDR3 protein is CSARSVVRSYNEQFF.

CDR3 residues: CASSLVLGNYTQYF. This chain joins TRBV7-9 and TRBJ2-3. Germline loops: CDR1 SEHNR, CDR2 FQNEAQ (reference sequence). CDR3 size: 14 residues. Full variable domain (outside the CDR3, taken from reference TRBV7-9 and TRBJ2-3): DTGVSQNPRHKITKRGQNVTFRCDPISEHNRLYWYRQTLGQGPEFLTYFQNEAQLEKSRLLSDRFSAERPKGSFSTLEIQRTEQGDSAMYLCASSLVLGNYTQYFGPGTRLTVL.

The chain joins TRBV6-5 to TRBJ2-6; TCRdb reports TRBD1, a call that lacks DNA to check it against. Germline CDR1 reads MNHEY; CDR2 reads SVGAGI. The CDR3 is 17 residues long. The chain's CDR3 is CASSYDSAESGANVLTF.

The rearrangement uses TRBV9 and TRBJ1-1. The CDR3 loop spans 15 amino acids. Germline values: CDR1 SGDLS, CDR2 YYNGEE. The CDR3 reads CASSVDGSMNTEAFF.

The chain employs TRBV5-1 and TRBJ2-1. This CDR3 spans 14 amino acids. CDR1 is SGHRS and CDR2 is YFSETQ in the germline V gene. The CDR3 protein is CASSWQEIYNEQFF.

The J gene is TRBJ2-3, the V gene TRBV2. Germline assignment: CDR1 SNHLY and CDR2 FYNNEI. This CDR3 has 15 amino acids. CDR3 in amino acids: CASSDIATSTDTQYF.

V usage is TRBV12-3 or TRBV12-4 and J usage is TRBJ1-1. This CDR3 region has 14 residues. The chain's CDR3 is CASSPLVRNTEAFF.

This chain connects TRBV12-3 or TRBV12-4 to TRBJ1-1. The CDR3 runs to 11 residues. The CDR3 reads CASSHGTEAFF.